A selection of T cell receptor beta chains follows, all from one sample in a study of human T cells and chemical hapten exposure. TCRdb redid the calling of the RACE reads with MiXCR, one entry per CDR3 protein. Of 150,000 to 200,000 distinct CDR3 sequences in the sample, just under 30% are singletons; the top ten hold approximately 3%. Sequenced material: whole blood, taken in connection with sensitization to the hapten diphenylcyclopropenone (DPC). These receptors were collected from a woman aged 25 to 45 with alopecia areata. Some clones in this sample may be carry-over from other donors' samples. Both conserved end residues are part of each CDR3. The order of the fields is V gene, J gene, clone size, D gene, CDR3 protein, CDR3 DNA. The D gene is left open where the match is weak. A row's size may be missing; if present it is once, few, many or a size class.

V: TRBV4-2; J: TRBJ2-7; size: NA; D: NA; CDR3: CASSQEWRDYEQYF; DNA: TGTGCCAGCAGCCAAGAGTGGAGGGACTACGAGCAGTACTTC
V: TRBV7-2; J: TRBJ2-1; size: NA; D: NA; CDR3: CASSLAGILGDEQFF; DNA: TGTGCCAGCAGCTTGGCAGGGATATTGGGGGATGAGCAGTTCTTC
V: TRBV27; J: TRBJ1-6; size: few; D: NA; CDR3: CASAWAGYNSPLHF; DNA: TGTGCCAGCGCGTGGGCGGGTTATAATTCACCCCTCCACTTT
V: TRBV6-8; J: TRBJ2-1; size: few; D: TRBD2; CDR3: CASSYSLAGAQDEQFF; DNA: TGTGCCAGCAGTTACTCCCTAGCGGGAGCACAGGATGAGCAGTTCTTC
V: TRBV2; J: TRBJ2-2; size: few; D: TRBD2; CDR3: CASSASGRITGELFF; DNA: TGTGCCAGCAGTGCCAGCGGGAGGATCACCGGGGAGCTGTTTTTT
V: TRBV24-1; J: TRBJ2-6; size: NA; D: NA; CDR3: CATAQDSGANVLTF; DNA: TGTGCCACCGCGCAGGATTCTGGGGCCAACGTCCTGACTTTC
V: TRBV4-2; J: TRBJ2-1; size: few; D: TRBD2; CDR3: CASSQDPGRSEQFF; DNA: TGTGCCAGCAGCCAAGATCCCGGGAGGTCTGAGCAGTTCTTC
V: TRBV15; J: TRBJ2-1; size: NA; D: TRBD1; CDR3: CATSRPVPGTGTYNEQFF; DNA: TGTGCCACCAGCAGACCAGTTCCCGGGACAGGGACTTACAATGAGCAGTTCTTC
V: TRBV27; J: TRBJ1-5; size: few; D: NA; CDR3: CASSSEGDSNQPQHF; DNA: TGTGCCAGCAGTTCGGAGGGAGACAGCAATCAGCCCCAGCATTTT
V: TRBV20-1; J: TRBJ2-3; size: few; D: NA; CDR3: CSATEGSGRDTQYF; DNA: TGCAGTGCTACAGAGGGGTCGGGTCGAGATACGCAGTATTTT
V: TRBV9; J: TRBJ1-2; size: NA; D: NA; CDR3: CASSVGAGQSYGYTF; DNA: TGTGCCAGCAGCGTAGGTGCGGGTCAGTCCTATGGCTACACCTTC
V: TRBV28; J: TRBJ2-7; size: NA; D: NA; CDR3: CASRDGLKGGEQYF; DNA: TGTGCCAGCAGAGACGGTTTGAAGGGAGGCGAGCAGTACTTC
V: TRBV9; J: TRBJ1-1; size: few; D: NA; CDR3: CASSGPSAAGTEAFF; DNA: TGTGCCAGCAGCGGGCCATCGGCAGCGGGAACTGAAGCTTTCTTT
V: TRBV18; J: TRBJ2-7; size: NA; D: NA; CDR3: CASSPSRSTYEQYF; DNA: TGTGCCAGCTCACCGAGTCGCTCAACCTACGAGCAGTACTTC
V: TRBV28; J: TRBJ2-1; size: NA; D: NA; CDR3: CASSSGIGYNEQFF; DNA: TGTGCCAGCAGTTCGGGGATAGGGTACAATGAGCAGTTCTTC
V: TRBV20-1; J: TRBJ2-1; size: NA; D: NA; CDR3: CSARRGSTLYEQFF; DNA: TGCAGTGCTAGGAGGGGGTCGACCCTATACGAGCAGTTCTTC
V: TRBV28; J: TRBJ2-6; size: many; D: NA; CDR3: CASSLRTASGANVLTF; DNA: TGTGCCAGCAGTCTACGGACAGCCTCTGGGGCCAACGTCCTGACTTTC
V: TRBV11-2; J: TRBJ2-7; size: NA; D: TRBD2; CDR3: CASSSKGLAGGLSNEQYF; DNA: TGTGCCAGCAGCTCCAAAGGACTAGCGGGGGGGCTTTCAAACGAGCAGTACTTC
V: TRBV24-1; J: TRBJ2-7; size: NA; D: NA; CDR3: CATSGRDNSYEQYF; DNA: TGTGCCACCAGTGGCCGGGACAACTCCTACGAGCAGTACTTC
V: TRBV4-3; J: TRBJ1-4; size: NA; D: NA; CDR3: CASSQDGSSNEKLFF; DNA: TGCGCCAGCAGCCAAGATGGGTCGTCTAATGAAAAACTGTTTTTT
V: TRBV24-1; J: TRBJ2-3; size: NA; D: NA; CDR3: CATRTTSTDTQYF; DNA: TGTGCCACCAGGACCACTAGCACAGATACGCAGTATTTT
V: TRBV29-1; J: TRBJ2-1; size: NA; D: TRBD2; CDR3: CSGLSGDSYNEQFF; DNA: TGCAGCGGCCTTAGCGGGGACTCCTACAATGAGCAGTTCTTC
V: TRBV28; J: TRBJ1-1; size: NA; D: NA; CDR3: CASSLRASEAFF; DNA: TGTGCCAGCAGTTTACGGGCAAGTGAAGCTTTCTTT
V: TRBV5-8; J: TRBJ1-6; size: NA; D: NA; CDR3: CASSLATQGSPLHF; DNA: TGTGCCAGCAGCTTGGCCACACAGGGATCACCCCTCCACTTT
V: TRBV9; J: TRBJ1-5; size: NA; D: TRBD1; CDR3: CASSATGGSNQPQHF; DNA: TGTGCCAGCAGCGCTACAGGGGGGAGCAATCAGCCCCAGCATTTT
V: TRBV7-3; J: TRBJ2-7; size: NA; D: NA; CDR3: CASSLTADYEQYF; DNA: TGTGCCAGCAGCTTAACTGCGGACTACGAGCAGTACTTC
V: TRBV4-3; J: TRBJ2-7; size: few; D: TRBD1; CDR3: CASSQDGGTGTYEQYF; DNA: TGCGCCAGCAGCCAAGATGGGGGGACAGGTACTTACGAGCAGTACTTC
V: TRBV6-6; J: TRBJ2-3; size: many; D: TRBD1; CDR3: CASKKTGSDTQYF; DNA: TGTGCCAGCAAGAAGACAGGGTCAGATACGCAGTATTTT
V: TRBV3-1; J: TRBJ1-6; size: few; D: NA; CDR3: CASTSVLRDSPLHF; DNA: TGTGCCAGCACCTCGGTCCTCAGGGATTCACCCCTCCACTTT
V: TRBV7-2; J: TRBJ2-5; size: few; D: NA; CDR3: CASSFPPNAQYF; DNA: TGTGCCAGCAGCTTCCCCCCCAATGCCCAGTACTTC
V: TRBV7-9; J: TRBJ2-3; size: many; D: NA; CDR3: CASLGPNTDTQYF; DNA: TGTGCCAGCTTAGGTCCGAACACAGATACGCAGTATTTT
V: TRBV7-3; J: TRBJ2-5; size: NA; D: NA; CDR3: CASSPQPYSETQYF; DNA: TGTGCCAGCAGCCCACAGCCGTACTCGGAGACCCAGTACTTC
V: TRBV4-2; J: TRBJ1-3; size: NA; D: NA; CDR3: CASSQGQGSTGNTIYF; DNA: TGTGCCAGCAGCCAAGGTCAGGGGAGTACTGGAAACACCATATATTTT
V: TRBV27; J: TRBJ1-1; size: NA; D: NA; CDR3: CASSQGSRTEAFF; DNA: TGTGCCAGCAGTCAAGGCTCCCGCACTGAAGCTTTCTTT
V: TRBV27; J: TRBJ1-6; size: few; D: NA; CDR3: CASSLLRGTAWGALHF; DNA: TGTGCCAGCAGTTTATTACGCGGGACCGCGTGGGGTGCCCTCCACTTT
V: TRBV2; J: TRBJ2-1; size: few; D: TRBD1; CDR3: CASSEAQGGGQFF; DNA: TGTGCCAGCAGTGAAGCGCAAGGGGGCGGGCAGTTCTTC
V: TRBV5-1; J: TRBJ1-5; size: NA; D: NA; CDR3: CASSSEGGEGQPQHF; DNA: TGCGCCAGCAGCAGTGAGGGGGGGGAGGGTCAGCCCCAGCATTTT
V: TRBV20-1; J: TRBJ2-1; size: NA; D: TRBD2; CDR3: CSARAPGGLAGGYNEQFF; DNA: TGCAGTGCTAGAGCCCCCGGCGGGCTAGCGGGGGGGTACAATGAGCAGTTCTTC
V: TRBV7-3; J: TRBJ2-7; size: few; D: NA; CDR3: CASSGEGGEQYF; DNA: TGTGCCAGCAGTGGGGAAGGGGGCGAGCAGTACTTC
V: TRBV28; J: TRBJ1-5; size: NA; D: NA; CDR3: CASSFAVQPQHF; DNA: TGTGCCAGCAGTTTCGCCGTTCAGCCCCAGCATTTT
V: TRBV6-2/TRBV6-3; J: TRBJ1-1; size: NA; D: NA; CDR3: CASSSSLGTEAFF; DNA: TGTGCCAGCAGTTCAAGCCTTGGCACTGAAGCTTTCTTT
V: TRBV20-1; J: TRBJ2-7; size: NA; D: TRBD1; CDR3: CSARDGADRAREQYF; DNA: TGCAGTGCTAGAGATGGTGCTGACAGGGCGAGGGAGCAGTACTTC